This section outlines one T cell receptor beta chain sequence together with its context. Its antigen is not identified. This CDR3 region has 12 residues. CDR1 is LGHDT and CDR2 is YNNKEL in the germline V gene (reference sequence). V lost 4 bases to trimming and J lost 2 bases, with 6 bases between them. The data were obtained in a study of early T cells in non-severe SARS-CoV-2 infection. For the study at large: The chains were unpaired, and the sequenced material was bulk RNA from unsorted whole blood. The study's findings and limits: Anti-spike CD8 responses were favored by VDJdb matching, which missed private and CD4 specificities.

As part of library construction, unique molecular identifiers were attached to individual cDNA molecules. TCRdb itself ran the 5' RACE reads through MiXCR, one entry per CDR3 protein. The sample yields approximately 83,000 distinct CDR3 sequences, around 15% seen once. The material sequenced was whole blood. V gene TRBV3-1 combines with J gene TRBJ2-7; unclear D gene. The origin of this receptor is an adult who was a healthcare worker with PCR-confirmed SARS-CoV-2 infection or an uninfected control (not recorded which). The CDR3 coding sequence is TGTGCCAGCAGCCGAGAACCCTACGAGCAGTACTTC. Translation: CASSREPYEQYF.